Following are 26 T cell receptor beta chains from one sample sequenced in a study of T cell changes during pregnancy in multiple sclerosis. The data were produced by immunoSEQ multiplex PCR, yet TCRdb's version contains in-frame clones alone and is incomplete. The sample includes tens of thousands of clones, roughly 89% of them seen just once. This material consisted of CD8+ T cells from peripheral blood mononuclear cells, taken in the second trimester of pregnancy. The receptors come from a female donor with multiple sclerosis, enrolled in a pregnancy study.

The V gene is TRBV9, the J gene TRBJ2-5; 7 nucleotides line up with TRBD2. This CDR3 has 14 amino acids. Germline V gene data show CDR1 as SGDLS and CDR2 as YYNGEE. The J segment lost 3 bases and the V segment lost 4 bases, leaving 6 bases of the junction unmatched. CDR3 sequence (DNA): TGTGCCAGCAGCCGGTGGGGAGGGGAAGAGACCCAGTACTTC. Its translation is CASSRWGGEETQYF.

The V call is TRBV9, the J call TRBJ2-7, with D tentatively TRBD2 (6 bases). Trimming took 1 base from V and 0 from J, leaving 8 bases between them. Germline V lookup: CDR1 SGDLS, CDR2 YYNGEE. This CDR3 is built from 14 residues. CDR3 DNA sequence: TGTGCCAGCAGCGTACAGGACTACTCCTACGAGCAGTACTTC. This sequence encodes CASSVQDYSYEQYF. Combining the CDR3 with reference TRBV9 and TRBJ2-7 gives the whole variable domain DSGVTQTPKHLITATGQRVTLRCSPRSGDLSVYWYQQSLDQGLQFLIQYYNGEERAKGNILERFSAQQFPDLHSELNLSSLELGDSALYFCASSVQDYSYEQYFGPGTRLTVT.

This clone was seen once. As DNA, the CDR3 is TGTGCCACCAGCCCGACTAGCGGAAGCACAGATACGCAGTATTTT. Amino acid sequence: CATSPTSGSTDTQYF. The chain is built from TRBV15 and TRBJ2-3; 9 bases line up with TRBD2. V lost 5 bases, J lost 0 bases, and 3 bases stayed unmatched. Germline values: CDR1 LNHNV, CDR2 YYDKDF (reference sequence). The CDR3 has 15 amino acids.

This chain joins TRBV7-9 and TRBJ2-7; 11 bases are a match to TRBD1. The V gene's germline CDR1 is SEHNR and CDR2 FQNEAQ (reference sequence). This CDR3 has 16 amino acids. Trimming at V came to 4 bases and at J to 2 bases, leaving 7 bases not matched to a gene. The CDR3 spells CASSSRGTGGTYEQYF. The CDR3, as DNA: TGTGCCAGCAGCTCCCGGGGGACAGGGGGGACCTACGAGCAGTACTTC.

The J gene is TRBJ2-7, the V gene TRBV11-1, with D tentatively TRBD1 (5 bases). V dropped 2 bases and J dropped 3 bases, with 8 bases sitting between them. This CDR3 has 13 residues. From germline, CDR1 is SGHAT and CDR2 FQDESV (reference sequence). CDR3 sequence reads: CASSLNRIYEQYF. The CDR3 coding sequence is TGTGCCAGCAGCTTAAACAGGATCTACGAGCAGTACTTC. The full variable domain, rest sourced from reference TRBV11-1 and TRBJ2-7, is EAEVAQSPRYKITEKSQAVAFWCDPISGHATLYWYRQILGQGPELLVQFQDESVVDDSQLPKDRFSAERLKGVDSTLKIQPAELGDSAMYLCASSLNRIYEQYFGPGTRLTVT.

The chain employs TRBV12-2 and TRBJ2-1; TRBD2, the D gene given by the table, was not confirmed from the DNA. TRBV12-2 is noted as a pseudogene. The CDR3 totals 16 residues. The CDR3 region is CASRSPRGGDYNEQFF. As DNA, the CDR3 is TGTGCAAGTCGCTCCCCCCGCGGGGGGGACTACAATGAGCAGTTCTTC.

This chain uses TRBV27 with TRBJ2-1, with D uncertain. CDR1 and CDR2 (germline): MNHEY, SMNVEV (reference sequence). CDR3 length: 13 amino acids. V lost 2 bases, J lost 2 bases, and 4 bases lay in between. CDR3 amino acids: CASSLAAYNEQFF. CDR3 DNA: TGTGCCAGCAGTTTAGCGGCCTACAATGAGCAGTTCTTC.

This sequence joins TRBV5-6 and TRBJ1-1, with 8 bases lining up with TRBD1. Germline V CDR1 and CDR2: SGHDT, YYEEEE. The length of the CDR3 is 13 residues. V dropped 4 bases and J dropped 5; count of bases not matched to a gene: 4. The chain's CDR3 is CASSPRQGTEAFF. The CDR3 coding sequence is TGTGCCAGCAGCCCTCGACAGGGGACTGAAGCTTTCTTT.

The CDR3 protein is CASSPGGPQHF. For the CDR3, the DNA is TGTGCCAGCAGCCCGGGGGGGCCCCAGCATTTT. This chain uses TRBV28 with TRBJ1-5, with D perhaps matching TRBD1 (5 bases). The CDR3 spans 11 residues. V lost 6 bases and J lost 9, with 9 bases in between. Germline CDR1 reads MDHEN; CDR2 reads SYDVKM.

The chain recombines TRBV7-9 with TRBJ2-1; 7 bases align to TRBD2. V lost 4 bases to trimming and J lost 8 bases; unmatched junction nucleotides: 11. The germline gives CDR1 SEHNR, CDR2 FQNEAQ (reference sequence). CDR3 length: 15 amino acids. CDR3 DNA: TGTGCCAGCAGCTCCCGGGAGGCTAGCACCTATGAGCAGTTCTTC. Encoded protein: CASSSREASTYEQFF.

CDR3 amino acids: CASREGGEQFF. CDR3 DNA sequence: TGTGCCAGCAGAGAGGGCGGGGAGCAGTTCTTC. V gene TRBV28 combines with J gene TRBJ2-1; TRBD2 might be the D (5 bases). The CDR3 runs 11 residues. Between the trimmed V and J ends, which lost 6 bases and 10 bases, there was a span of 10 bases. Germline-derived CDR1 and CDR2 are MDHEN and SYDVKM.

V usage is TRBV28 and J usage is TRBJ2-1; 9 nucleotides line up with TRBD2. The ends lost 4 bases at V and 3 bases at J; junction bases unmatched: 7. CDR1 and CDR2 (germline): MDHEN, SYDVKM. The length of the CDR3 is 16 residues. The CDR3 DNA reads as TGTGCCAGCAGTTCTATAGCGGGAGCGCTCTACAATGAGCAGTTCTTC. This translates into CASSSIAGALYNEQFF.

The genes are TRBV18 and TRBJ2-7; possibly TRBD1 for D (5 bases). Looked up from germline, CDR1 is KGHSH and CDR2 is LQKENI. The CDR3 has 15 amino acids. The V end lost 3 bases, the J end lost 2 bases, and 14 bases lay between the germline ends. The CDR3 spells CASSPVGQGTYEQYF. The CDR3 bases are TGTGCCAGCTCACCTGTGGGGCAGGGAACCTACGAGCAGTACTTC.

The chain is built from TRBV5-4 and TRBJ2-7, with D possibly matching TRBD2 (5 bases). CDR3 length: 13 residues. V lost 0 bases to trimming and J lost 6 bases, with 10 bases between them. The germline CDR1 and CDR2 sequences are SGHNT and YYREEE (reference sequence). CDR3 in amino acids: CASSLGLAGEQYF. The CDR3 DNA follows: TGTGCCAGCAGCTTGGGGCTAGCAGGCGAGCAGTACTTC.

The chain uses TRBV4-2 and TRBJ1-1; 10 bases match TRBD1. The germline CDR1 and CDR2 sequences are LGHNA and YNFKEQ. The CDR3 totals 14 residues. V shed 4 bases, J shed 4 bases, and the junction held 3 bases outside the gene matches. CDR3 bases: TGTGCCAGCAGCCCCGGGACAGGGGCCACTGAAGCTTTCTTT. Its protein is CASSPGTGATEAFF.

The chain combines TRBV7-9 with TRBJ2-2, with D unclear. Germline CDR1 is SEHNR and CDR2 is FQNEAQ (reference sequence). V lost 2 bases, J lost 5 bases, and 9 bases lay in between. This CDR3 is 14 amino acids long. CDR3 coding DNA: TGTGCCAGCAGCTTAACGCTCCTAACCGGGGAGCTGTTTTTT. Translation: CASSLTLLTGELFF.

The rearrangement links TRBV4-1 to TRBJ2-1; D possibly corresponds to TRBD2 (6 bases). V was trimmed by 6 bases and J by 4 bases, leaving 16 bases between them. Germline lookup yields CDR1 MGHRA and CDR2 YSYEKL. This CDR3 comprises 15 residues. CDR3 loop: CASSPARGGYNEQFF. The CDR3 DNA follows: TGCGCCAGCAGTCCTGCGCGGGGTGGATACAATGAGCAGTTCTTC.

The count of this clone is one. This chain uses TRBV6-4 with TRBJ2-2; D perhaps matches TRBD1 (6 bases). CDR1 and CDR2 from the germline V gene are MRHNA and SNTAGT. Trimming shortened V by 5 bases and J by 4 bases, and 11 bases separated the two germline ends. The CDR3 runs 14 residues. The DNA of the CDR3 is TGTGCCAGCAGTCCAACAGGGTCCACCGGGGAGCTGTTTTTT. This gives the protein CASSPTGSTGELFF.

The CDR3 reads CASSLGGGSYEQYF. For the CDR3, the DNA is TGCGCCAGCAGCTTGGGTGGTGGGAGCTACGAGCAGTACTTC. This chain connects TRBV5-1 to TRBJ2-7, with D perhaps TRBD2 (5 bases). Germline-derived CDR1 and CDR2 are SGHRS and YFSETQ. V gave up 0 bases and J gave up 3 bases, with 10 bases separating them. This CDR3 has 14 amino acids.

This clone was seen once. The chain has TRBV7-9 and TRBJ2-3; TRBD2 agrees at 12 bases. The CDR3 is 12 amino acids. The germline gives CDR1 SEHNR, CDR2 FQNEAQ (reference sequence). J was trimmed by 11 bases and V by 5 bases; bases with no gene match: 2. CDR3 loop: CASSQTSGGQYF. The CDR3 DNA reads as TGTGCCAGCAGCCAGACTAGCGGGGGGCAGTATTTT.

This chain links TRBV19 with TRBJ1-2; 9 nucleotides align to TRBD1. The V and J ends lost 5 bases and 2 bases, in that order; junction bases with no gene match: 3. The V gene's germline CDR1 is LNHDA and CDR2 SQIVND (reference sequence). CDR3 size: 14 residues. The CDR3 protein is CASSPGQGNYGYTF. CDR3 DNA sequence: TGTGCCAGTAGTCCGGGACAGGGAAACTATGGCTACACCTTC.

The J gene is TRBJ2-2, the V gene TRBV10-3; perhaps TRBD1 as D (6 bases). The CDR3 is 16 residues long. With 10 bases removed from V and 1 base from J, the gap between germline ends came to 19 bases. Per the germline V gene, CDR1 is ENHRY and CDR2 is SYGVKD. In DNA, the CDR3 is TGTGCCACCGCTCTTCGGACAGATCTGAACACCGGGGAGCTGTTTTTT. Protein: CATALRTDLNTGELFF.

This chain joins TRBV9 and TRBJ1-4; 7 nucleotides line up with TRBD1. CDR1 is SGDLS and CDR2 is YYNGEE in the germline V gene. V shed 0 bases, J shed 8 bases, and the junction held 13 bases outside the gene matches. This CDR3 is built from 17 residues. CDR3: CASSVDSHGTDKEKLFF. The CDR3 DNA sequence: TGTGCCAGCAGCGTAGATTCCCACGGGACAGATAAGGAAAAACTGTTTTTT.

V gene TRBV28 combines with J gene TRBJ2-3; 7 nucleotides agree with TRBD1. Looked up from germline, CDR1 is MDHEN and CDR2 is SYDVKM. J lost 7 bases, V lost 5 bases, and 6 bases had no gene match. The CDR3 has 13 amino acids. CDR3 sequence: CASSQGVENTQYF. Written as DNA, the CDR3 is TGTGCCAGCAGTCAGGGGGTAGAGAATACGCAGTATTTT. The variable domain in full, with the rest retrieved from reference TRBV28 and TRBJ2-3, is DVKVTQSSRYLVKRTGEKVFLECVQDMDHENMFWYRQDPGLGLRLIYFSYDVKMKEKGDIPEGYSVSREKKERFSLILESASTNQTSMYLCASSQGVENTQYFGPGTRLTVL.

DNA for the CDR3: TGTGCCAGCAGCCTCGGACTAGCGGGCTCCTACGAGCAGTACTTC. This codes for CASSLGLAGSYEQYF. The genes are TRBV7-2 and TRBJ2-7; 11 nucleotides line up with TRBD2. This CDR3 contains 15 residues. CDR1 and CDR2 from the germline V gene are SGHTA and FQGNSA. J lost 0 bases, V lost 5 bases, and 3 bases had no gene match.

The chain employs TRBV19 and TRBJ2-2; D might be TRBD2 (6 bases). The CDR3 consists of 17 residues. The germline CDR1 and CDR2 sequences are LNHDA and SQIVND (reference sequence). Trimming shortened V by 4 bases and J by 5 bases, and 20 bases separated the two germline ends. For the CDR3, the DNA is TGTGCCAGTAGTACTTTGGGGATCGGAGGGCGGACCGGGGAGCTGTTTTTT. It yields the protein CASSTLGIGGRTGELFF.